This record looks at one T cell receptor (beta chain) sequence and its context. Its antigen remains unidentified. The CDR3 goes on 3 residues after the read ends, and that part is filled in from the germline J gene. Between the trimmed V and J ends, which lost 2 bases and 6 bases, there was a span of 11 bases. CDR1 and CDR2 from the germline V gene are MNHNS and SASEGT. There are 15 residues in the CDR3. Repertoires were generated with immunoSEQ multiplex PCR, while TCRdb's copy carries only in-frame clones and drops some. The repertoire table contains about 33,000 clones. This specimen comes from a study of Tregs in tolerant kidney transplant recipients. Notes on the study in general: This study did not directly address biological reproducibility. The most relevant donor-specific Treg TCRbeta repertoire apparently came from expansion with activated donor B cells.

The chain uses TRBV6-1 and TRBJ1-6; perhaps TRBD1 as D (6 bases). The sequenced sample was CD8+ T cells from blood, obtained before the transplant. The receptor was derived from a human donor who received a combined kidney and bone marrow transplant. The DNA read from the CDR3 is TGTGCCAGCAGTGAATCGACAGGTGCTAATTCACCC. Its protein is CASSESTGANSP. The whole CDR3 is CASSESTGANSPLHF.